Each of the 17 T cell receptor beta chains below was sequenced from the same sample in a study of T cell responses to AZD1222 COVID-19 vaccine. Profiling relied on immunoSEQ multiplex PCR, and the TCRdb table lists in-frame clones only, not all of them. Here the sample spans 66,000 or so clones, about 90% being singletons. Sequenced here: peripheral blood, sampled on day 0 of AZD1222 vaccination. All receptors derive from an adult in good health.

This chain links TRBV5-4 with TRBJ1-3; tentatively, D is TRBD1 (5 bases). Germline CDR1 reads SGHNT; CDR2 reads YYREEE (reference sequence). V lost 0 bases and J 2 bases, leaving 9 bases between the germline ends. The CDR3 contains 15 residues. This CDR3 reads CASSLVGVPGNTIYF. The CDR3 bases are TGTGCCAGCAGCTTGGTGGGGGTGCCTGGAAACACCATATATTTT.

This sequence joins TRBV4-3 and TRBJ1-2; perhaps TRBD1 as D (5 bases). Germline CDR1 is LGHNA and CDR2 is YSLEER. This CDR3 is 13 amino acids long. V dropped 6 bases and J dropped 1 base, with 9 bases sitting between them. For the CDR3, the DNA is TGCGCCAGCAGGCCGGGACTTAACTATGGCTACACCTTC. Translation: CASRPGLNYGYTF.

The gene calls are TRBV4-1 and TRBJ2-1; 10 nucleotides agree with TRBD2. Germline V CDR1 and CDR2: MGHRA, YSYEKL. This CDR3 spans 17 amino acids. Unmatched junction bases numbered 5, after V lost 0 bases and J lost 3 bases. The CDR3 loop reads CASSQEGASGSYNEQFF. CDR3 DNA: TGCGCCAGCAGCCAAGAAGGGGCTAGCGGGAGCTACAATGAGCAGTTCTTC.

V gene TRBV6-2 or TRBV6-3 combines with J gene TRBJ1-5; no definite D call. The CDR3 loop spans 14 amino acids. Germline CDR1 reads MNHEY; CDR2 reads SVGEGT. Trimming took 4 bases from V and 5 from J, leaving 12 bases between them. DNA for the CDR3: TGTGCCAGCAGTTTCCCAGCTTTATATCAGCCCCAGCATTTT. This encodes CASSFPALYQPQHF.

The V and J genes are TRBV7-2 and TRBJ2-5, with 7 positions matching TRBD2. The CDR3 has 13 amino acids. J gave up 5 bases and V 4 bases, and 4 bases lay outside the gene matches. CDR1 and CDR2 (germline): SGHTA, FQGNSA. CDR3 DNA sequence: TGTGCCAGCAGCTCTTGGGAGGGCGAGACCCAGTACTTC. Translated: CASSSWEGETQYF.

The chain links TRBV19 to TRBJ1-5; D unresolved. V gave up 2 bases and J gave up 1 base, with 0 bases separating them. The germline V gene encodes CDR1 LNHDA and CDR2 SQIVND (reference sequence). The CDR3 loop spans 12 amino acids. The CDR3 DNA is TGTGCCAGTAGTATAAGCAATCAGCCCCAGCATTTT. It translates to CASSISNQPQHF.

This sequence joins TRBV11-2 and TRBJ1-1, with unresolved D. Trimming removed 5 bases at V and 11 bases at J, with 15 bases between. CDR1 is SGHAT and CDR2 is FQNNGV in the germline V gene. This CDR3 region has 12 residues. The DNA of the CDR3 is TGTGCCAGCAGCCCCGACTGGCCTTCGGCTTTCTTT. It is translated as CASSPDWPSAFF.

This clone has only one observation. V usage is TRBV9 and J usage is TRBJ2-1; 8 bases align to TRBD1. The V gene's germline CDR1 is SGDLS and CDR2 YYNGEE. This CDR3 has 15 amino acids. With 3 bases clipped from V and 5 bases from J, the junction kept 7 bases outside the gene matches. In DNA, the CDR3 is TGTGCCAGCAGCGCTGGACAGGGTAGCCACAATGAGCAGTTCTTC. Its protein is CASSAGQGSHNEQFF. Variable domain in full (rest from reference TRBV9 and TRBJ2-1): DSGVTQTPKHLITATGQRVTLRCSPRSGDLSVYWYQQSLDQGLQFLIQYYNGEERAKGNILERFSAQQFPDLHSELNLSSLELGDSALYFCASSAGQGSHNEQFFGPGTRLTVL.

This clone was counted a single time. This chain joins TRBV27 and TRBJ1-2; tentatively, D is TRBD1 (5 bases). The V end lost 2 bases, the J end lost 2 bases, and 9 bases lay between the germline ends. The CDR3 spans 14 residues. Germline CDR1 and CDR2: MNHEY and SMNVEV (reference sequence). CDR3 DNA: TGTGCCAGCAGTTTACGCCCAGGGAACTATGGCTACACCTTC. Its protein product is CASSLRPGNYGYTF.

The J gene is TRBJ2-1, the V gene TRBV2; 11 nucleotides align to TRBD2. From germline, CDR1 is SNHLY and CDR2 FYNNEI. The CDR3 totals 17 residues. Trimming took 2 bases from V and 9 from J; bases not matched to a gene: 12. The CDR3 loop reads CASSEIYRLAGGAEQFF. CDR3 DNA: TGTGCCAGCAGTGAAATCTATCGGCTAGCGGGAGGAGCTGAGCAGTTCTTC.

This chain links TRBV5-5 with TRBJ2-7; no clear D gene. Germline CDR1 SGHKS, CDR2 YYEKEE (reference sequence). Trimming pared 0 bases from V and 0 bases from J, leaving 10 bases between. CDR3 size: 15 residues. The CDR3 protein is CASSLAVKDSYEQYF. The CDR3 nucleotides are TGTGCCAGCAGCTTGGCCGTGAAGGACTCCTACGAGCAGTACTTC.

The CDR3 here is CASSLNLGGRAQYF. For the CDR3, the DNA is TGCGCCAGCAGCTTGAATTTGGGGGGCAGGGCCCAGTACTTC. This chain connects TRBV5-1 to TRBJ2-5; possibly TRBD1 or TRBD2 for D (6 bases each). The germline V gene has CDR1 SGHRS and CDR2 YFSETQ. The CDR3 length is 14 residues. Trimming left V 1 base short and J 9 bases short, with 16 bases between.

The CDR3 loop reads CATSRDNNSPLHF. In DNA form, the CDR3 reads TGTGCCACCAGCAGAGACAATAATTCACCCCTCCACTTT. This chain links TRBV15 with TRBJ1-6; D is unresolved. This CDR3 is built from 13 residues. Germline V CDR1 and CDR2: LNHNV, YYDKDF (reference sequence). V lost 0 bases, J lost 5 bases, and 2 bases lay in between.

The CDR3 here is CAWSVRASSTNEQFF. CDR3 nucleotides: TGTGCCTGGAGTGTACGGGCTAGCAGTACCAATGAGCAGTTCTTC. The rearrangement joins TRBV30 to TRBJ2-1; tentative D call: TRBD2 (5 bases). This CDR3 is 15 amino acids long. Germline CDR1 and CDR2: GTSNPN and SVGIG (reference sequence). Trimming removed 0 bases at V and 6 bases at J, with 15 bases between.

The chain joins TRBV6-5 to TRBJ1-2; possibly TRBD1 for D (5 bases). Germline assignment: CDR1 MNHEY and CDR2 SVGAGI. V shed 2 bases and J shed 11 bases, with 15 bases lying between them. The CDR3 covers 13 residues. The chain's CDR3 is CASSYKGWGPYTF. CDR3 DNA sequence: TGTGCCAGCAGTTACAAGGGTTGGGGACCATACACCTTC.

CDR3 bases: TGTGCCAGCGGGGGGACAGGGGGACATCAGCCCCAGCATTTT. Its protein is CASGGTGGHQPQHF. The chain couples TRBV27 to TRBJ1-5; 11 bases match TRBD1. V was pared by 8 bases and J by 5 bases, with 5 bases of the junction left unmatched. CDR1 is MNHEY and CDR2 is SMNVEV in the germline V gene (reference sequence). The CDR3 sequence is 14 residues long.

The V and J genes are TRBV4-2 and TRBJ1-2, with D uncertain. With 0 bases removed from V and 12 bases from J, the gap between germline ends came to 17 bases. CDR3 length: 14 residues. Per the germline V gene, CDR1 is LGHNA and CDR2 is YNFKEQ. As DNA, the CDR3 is TGTGCCAGCAGCCAAGATAGAGGGATGAGGGAGCACACCTTC. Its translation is CASSQDRGMREHTF.